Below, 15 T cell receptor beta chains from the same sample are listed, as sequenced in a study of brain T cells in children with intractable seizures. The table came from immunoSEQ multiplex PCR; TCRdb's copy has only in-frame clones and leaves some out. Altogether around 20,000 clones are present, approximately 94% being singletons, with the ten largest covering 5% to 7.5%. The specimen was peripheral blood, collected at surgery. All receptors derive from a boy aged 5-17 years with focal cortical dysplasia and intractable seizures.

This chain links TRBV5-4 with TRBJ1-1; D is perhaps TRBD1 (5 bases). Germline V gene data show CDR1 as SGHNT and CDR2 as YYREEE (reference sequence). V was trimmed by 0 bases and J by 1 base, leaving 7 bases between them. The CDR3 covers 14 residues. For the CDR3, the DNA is TGTGCCAGCAGCTTGGGGGGACGGAACACTGAAGCTTTCTTT. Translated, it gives CASSLGGRNTEAFF.

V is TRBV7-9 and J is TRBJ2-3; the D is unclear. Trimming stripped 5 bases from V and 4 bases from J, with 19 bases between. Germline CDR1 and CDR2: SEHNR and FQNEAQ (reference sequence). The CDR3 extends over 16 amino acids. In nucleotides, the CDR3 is TGTGCCAGCAGCCCCCCTCGGAGTCAGTGGGCAGATACGCAGTATTTT. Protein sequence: CASSPPRSQWADTQYF.

DNA for the CDR3: TGTGCCAGTGGCCGGGACGCATTTCTCGAGCAGTACGTC. Translating it yields CASGRDAFLEQYV. V usage is TRBV2 and J usage is TRBJ2-7; either TRBD1 or TRBD2 may fit D (5 bases each). Germline V CDR1 and CDR2: SNHLY, FYNNEI. Trimming stripped 9 bases from V and 6 bases from J, with 18 bases between. This CDR3 spans 13 amino acids.

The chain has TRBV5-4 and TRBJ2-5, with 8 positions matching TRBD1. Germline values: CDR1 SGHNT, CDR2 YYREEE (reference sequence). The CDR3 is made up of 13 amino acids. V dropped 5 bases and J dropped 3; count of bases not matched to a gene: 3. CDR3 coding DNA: TGTGCCAGCAGAAAACAGGGGGAAGAGACCCAGTACTTC. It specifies CASRKQGEETQYF.

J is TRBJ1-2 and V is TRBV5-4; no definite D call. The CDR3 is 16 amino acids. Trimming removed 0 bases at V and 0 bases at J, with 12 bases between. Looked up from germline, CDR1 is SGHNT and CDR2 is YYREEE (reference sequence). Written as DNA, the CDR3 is TGTGCCAGCAGCTTGGGATTGGACCGGCCTAACTATGGCTACACCTTC. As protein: CASSLGLDRPNYGYTF.

This CDR3 is CASSKPTLGRVGGEKLFF. DNA for the CDR3: TGTGCCAGCAGCAAACCCACATTGGGGCGGGTTGGTGGAGAAAAACTGTTTTTT. The chain employs TRBV7-9 and TRBJ1-4; D is perhaps TRBD1 (5 bases). The CDR3 sequence is 18 residues long. The V end lost 5 bases, the J end lost 8 bases, and 27 bases lay between the germline ends. Per the germline V gene, CDR1 is SEHNR and CDR2 is FQNEAQ (reference sequence).

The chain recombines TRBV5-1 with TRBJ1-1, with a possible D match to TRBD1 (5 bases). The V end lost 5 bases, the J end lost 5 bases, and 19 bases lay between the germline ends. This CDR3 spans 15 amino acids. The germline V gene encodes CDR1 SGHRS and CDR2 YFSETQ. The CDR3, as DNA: TGCGCCAGCAGTAATGTGTTAGGGGCAAGAACTGAAGCTTTCTTT. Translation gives CASSNVLGARTEAFF.

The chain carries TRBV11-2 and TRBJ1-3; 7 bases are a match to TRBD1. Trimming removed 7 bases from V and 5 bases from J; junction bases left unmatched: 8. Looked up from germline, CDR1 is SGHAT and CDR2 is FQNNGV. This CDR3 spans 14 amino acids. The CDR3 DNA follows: TGTGCCAGCACAAAGAACAGGGGAAGAAACACCATATATTTT. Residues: CASTKNRGRNTIYF.

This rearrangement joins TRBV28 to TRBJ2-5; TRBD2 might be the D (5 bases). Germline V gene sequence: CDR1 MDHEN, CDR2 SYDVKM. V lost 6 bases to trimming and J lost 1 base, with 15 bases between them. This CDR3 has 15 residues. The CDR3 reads CASSRDSAPQETQYF. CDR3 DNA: TGTGCCAGCAGCCGAGATAGCGCTCCCCAAGAGACCCAGTACTTC.

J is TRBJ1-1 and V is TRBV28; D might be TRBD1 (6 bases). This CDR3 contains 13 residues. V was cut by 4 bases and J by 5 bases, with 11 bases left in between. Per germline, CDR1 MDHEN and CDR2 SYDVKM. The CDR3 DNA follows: TGTGCCAGCAGTTGGGGGGCGCGAACTGAAGCTTTCTTT. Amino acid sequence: CASSWGARTEAFF.

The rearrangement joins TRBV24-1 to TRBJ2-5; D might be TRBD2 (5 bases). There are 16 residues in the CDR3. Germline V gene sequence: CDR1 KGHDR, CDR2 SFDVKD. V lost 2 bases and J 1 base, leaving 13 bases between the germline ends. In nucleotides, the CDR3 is TGTGCCACCAGTGATTGGGAGTCGGGGTCCCAAGAGACCCAGTACTTC. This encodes CATSDWESGSQETQYF.

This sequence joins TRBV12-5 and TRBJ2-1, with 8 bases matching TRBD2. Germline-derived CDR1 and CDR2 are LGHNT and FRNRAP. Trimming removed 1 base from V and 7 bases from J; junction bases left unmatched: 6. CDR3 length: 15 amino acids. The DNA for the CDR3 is TGTGCTAGTGGTTTGGAAGCGGGAGTGGATAATGAGCAGTTCTTC. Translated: CASGLEAGVDNEQFF.

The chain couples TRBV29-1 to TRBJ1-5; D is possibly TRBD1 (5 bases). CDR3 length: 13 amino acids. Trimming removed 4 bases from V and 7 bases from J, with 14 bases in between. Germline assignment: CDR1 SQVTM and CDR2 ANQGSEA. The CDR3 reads CSVVGGWGQPQHF. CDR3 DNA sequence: TGCAGCGTTGTCGGGGGATGGGGACAGCCCCAGCATTTT.

The CDR3 is CASSDLAGGPSDTQYF. The CDR3 DNA follows: TGTGCCAGCAGTGACCTAGCGGGAGGGCCCTCAGATACGCAGTATTTT. The V call is TRBV6-4, the J call TRBJ2-3, with 12 bases lining up with TRBD2. The CDR3 covers 16 residues. The V segment lost 2 bases and the J segment 4 bases; nucleotides outside the gene matches: 4. Per the germline V gene, CDR1 is MRHNA and CDR2 is SNTAGT.

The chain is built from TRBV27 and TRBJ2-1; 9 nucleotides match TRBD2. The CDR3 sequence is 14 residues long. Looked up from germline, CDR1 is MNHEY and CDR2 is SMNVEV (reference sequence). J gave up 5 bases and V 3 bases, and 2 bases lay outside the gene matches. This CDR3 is CASSFSGGHNEQFF. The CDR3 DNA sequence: TGTGCCAGCAGTTTTAGCGGGGGCCACAATGAGCAGTTCTTC.